This TCR beta chain stems from a study of T cells after yellow fever vaccination. Across the whole study: Fractions of limited cellularity were prepared by means of SMART-Seq v4 Ultra Low Input.

This clonotype was recorded many times. Its antigen is unknown. Study-wide results and limits: Among all clonotypes, a small share was observed in both CD4 and CD8 compartments.

TCRdb re-called the 5' RACE reads with MiXCR, one entry per CDR3 protein. This sample yields 450,000 to 550,000 distinct CDR3 sequences, of which 20% to 25% are seen a single time; about 17% belongs to the top ten. V gave up 4 bases and J gave up 0 bases, with 16 bases separating them. The CDR3 is 17 amino acids. Germline CDR1 is MDHEN and CDR2 is SYDVKM. The chain combines TRBV28 with TRBJ2-1; D could derive from TRBD1 or TRBD2 (5 bases each). The sample in question was PBMCs, obtained approximately 20 days after the first yellow fever vaccination. The sequence was obtained from a young man who received the YFV17D yellow fever vaccine. CDR3 protein: CASSSSGTRRSYNEQFF. CDR3 in DNA: TGTGCCAGCAGTTCCTCCGGGACCAGGCGCTCCTACAATGAGCAGTTCTTC.